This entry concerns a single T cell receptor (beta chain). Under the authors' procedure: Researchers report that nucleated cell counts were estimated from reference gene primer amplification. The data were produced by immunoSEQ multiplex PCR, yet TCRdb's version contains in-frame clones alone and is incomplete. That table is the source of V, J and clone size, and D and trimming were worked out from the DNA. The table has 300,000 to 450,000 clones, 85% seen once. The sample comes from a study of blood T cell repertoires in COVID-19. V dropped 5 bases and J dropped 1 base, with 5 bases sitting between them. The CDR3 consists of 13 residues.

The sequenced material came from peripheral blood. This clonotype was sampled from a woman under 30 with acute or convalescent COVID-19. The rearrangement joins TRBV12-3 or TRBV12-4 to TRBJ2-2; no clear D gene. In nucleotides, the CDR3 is TGTGCCAGCAGTCCCCAGAACACCGGGGAGCTGTTTTTT. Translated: CASSPQNTGELFF.